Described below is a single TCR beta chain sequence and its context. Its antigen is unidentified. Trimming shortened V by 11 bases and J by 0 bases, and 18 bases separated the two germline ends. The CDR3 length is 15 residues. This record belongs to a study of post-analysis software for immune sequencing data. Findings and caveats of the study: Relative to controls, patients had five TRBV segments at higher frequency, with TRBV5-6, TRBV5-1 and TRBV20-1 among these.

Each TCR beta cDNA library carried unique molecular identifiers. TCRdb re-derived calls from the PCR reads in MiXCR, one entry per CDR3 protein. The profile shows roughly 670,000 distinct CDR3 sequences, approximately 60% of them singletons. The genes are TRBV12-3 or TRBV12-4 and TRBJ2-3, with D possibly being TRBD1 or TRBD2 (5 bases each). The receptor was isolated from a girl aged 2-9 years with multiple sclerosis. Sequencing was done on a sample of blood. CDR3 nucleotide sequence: TGTGCCTCTCAAGGGTCGGGGACCAGCACAGATACGCAGTATTTT. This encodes CASQGSGTSTDTQYF.